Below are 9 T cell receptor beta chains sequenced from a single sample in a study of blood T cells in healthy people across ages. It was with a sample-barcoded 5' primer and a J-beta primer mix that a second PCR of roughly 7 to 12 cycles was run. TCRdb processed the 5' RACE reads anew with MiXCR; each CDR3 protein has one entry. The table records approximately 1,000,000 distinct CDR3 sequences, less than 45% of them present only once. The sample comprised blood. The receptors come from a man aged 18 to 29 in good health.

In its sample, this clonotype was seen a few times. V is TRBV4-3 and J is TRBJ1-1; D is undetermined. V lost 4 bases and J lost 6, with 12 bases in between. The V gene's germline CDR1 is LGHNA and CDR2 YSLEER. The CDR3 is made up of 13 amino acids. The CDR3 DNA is TGCGCCAGCAGCCGCGACCGGGCGGCTGAAGCTTTCTTT. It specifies CASSRDRAAEAFF.

The DNA for the CDR3 is TGTGCCAGCAGCCAAGATCTGGGGGATTCACCCCTCCACTTT. Amino acid sequence: CASSQDLGDSPLHF. The chain combines TRBV4-2 with TRBJ1-6; a weak D match, TRBD1 (5 bases). V was trimmed by 0 bases and J by 8 bases, leaving 8 bases between them. The CDR3 has 14 amino acids. Germline V gives CDR1 LGHNA, CDR2 YNFKEQ.

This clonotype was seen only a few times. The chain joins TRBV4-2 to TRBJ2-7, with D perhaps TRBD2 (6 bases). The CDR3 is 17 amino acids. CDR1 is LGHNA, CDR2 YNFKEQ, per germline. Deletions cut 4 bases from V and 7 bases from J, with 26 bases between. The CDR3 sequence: CASSPPEVGDFYNEQYF. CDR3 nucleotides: TGTGCCAGCAGCCCCCCCGAGGTAGGGGACTTCTACAATGAGCAGTACTTC.

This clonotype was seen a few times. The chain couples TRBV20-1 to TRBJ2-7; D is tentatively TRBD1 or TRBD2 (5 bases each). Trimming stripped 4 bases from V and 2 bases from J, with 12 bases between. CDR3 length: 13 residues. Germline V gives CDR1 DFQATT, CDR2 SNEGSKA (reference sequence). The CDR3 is CSAKKPGPYEQYF. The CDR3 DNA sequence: TGCAGTGCTAAGAAACCGGGACCCTACGAGCAGTACTTC.

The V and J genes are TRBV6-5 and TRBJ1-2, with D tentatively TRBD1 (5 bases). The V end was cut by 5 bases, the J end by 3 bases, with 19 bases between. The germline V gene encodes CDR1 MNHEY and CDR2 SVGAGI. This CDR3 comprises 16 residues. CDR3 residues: CASSPNRQRQYYGYTF. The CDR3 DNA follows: TGTGCCAGCAGTCCCAACAGACAACGACAGTACTATGGCTACACCTTC.

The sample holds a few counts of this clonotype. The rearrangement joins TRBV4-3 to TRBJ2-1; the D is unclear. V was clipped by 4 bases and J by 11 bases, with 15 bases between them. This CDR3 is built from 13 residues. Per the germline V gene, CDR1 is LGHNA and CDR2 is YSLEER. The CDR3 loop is CASSLSHGSKQFF. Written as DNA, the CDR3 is TGCGCCAGCAGCCTATCCCACGGGTCTAAGCAGTTCTTC.

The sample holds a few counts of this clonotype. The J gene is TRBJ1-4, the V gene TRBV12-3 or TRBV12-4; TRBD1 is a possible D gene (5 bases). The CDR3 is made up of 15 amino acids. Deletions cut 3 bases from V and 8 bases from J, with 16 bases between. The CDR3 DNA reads TGTGCCAGCAGTTTTATCGCAGGGTATGGGGAAAAACTGTTTTTT. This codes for CASSFIAGYGEKLFF.

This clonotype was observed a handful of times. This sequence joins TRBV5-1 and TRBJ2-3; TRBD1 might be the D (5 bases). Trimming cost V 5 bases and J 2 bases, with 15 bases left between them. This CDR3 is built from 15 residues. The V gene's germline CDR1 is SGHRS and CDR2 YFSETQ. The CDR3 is CASSSRAGSTDTQYF. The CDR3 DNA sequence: TGCGCCAGCAGTTCTAGGGCAGGGTCCACAGATACGCAGTATTTT.

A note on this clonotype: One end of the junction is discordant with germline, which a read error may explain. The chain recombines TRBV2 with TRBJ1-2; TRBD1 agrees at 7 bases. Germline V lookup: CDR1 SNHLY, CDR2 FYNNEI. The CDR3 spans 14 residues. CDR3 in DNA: TGTGCCAGCAACCGACAGGGCACTAACTATGGCCACACCTTC. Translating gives CASNRQGTNYGHTF.